The 27 T cell receptor beta chains listed next were all sequenced from one sample in a study of blood T cell repertoires in COVID-19. TCRdb keeps only in-frame clones here, not all; method: immunoSEQ multiplex PCR. The sample records over 150,000 clones, roughly 89% being singletons. The sample comprised peripheral blood. Receptors originate from a woman aged 60-75 years who had recovered from COVID-19.

This clone was counted once. The chain has TRBV27 and TRBJ2-3; TRBD2 agrees at 10 bases. Germline lookup yields CDR1 MNHEY and CDR2 SMNVEV (reference sequence). V was clipped by 6 bases and J by 0 bases; unmatched bases: 15. The CDR3 length is 19 residues. The CDR3 bases are TGTGCCAGCAGGATAAGCGGGGGGGCCTCTCTGTCGAGCACAGATACGCAGTATTTT. Translation gives CASRISGGASLSSTDTQYF.

This clone was seen once. CDR3 loop: CASGRDSSYNSPLHF. The CDR3 DNA reads as TGTGCCAGCGGACGGGACAGCTCCTATAATTCACCCCTCCACTTT. The chain recombines TRBV3-1 (or the pseudogene TRBV3-2) with TRBJ1-6; TRBD1 matches at 7 bases. The CDR3 runs to 15 residues. J gave up 0 bases and V 8 bases, and 4 bases lay outside the gene matches. Germline V lookup: CDR1 LGHDT, CDR2 YNNKEL (reference sequence).

The V gene is TRBV27, the J gene TRBJ1-1; D is possibly TRBD1 (5 bases). There are 17 residues in the CDR3. Trimming pared 4 bases from V and 0 bases from J, leaving 18 bases between. Per the germline V gene, CDR1 is MNHEY and CDR2 is SMNVEV (reference sequence). The DNA of the CDR3 is TGTGCCAGCAGTTCTCGATCAGGTGACAGAATGAACACTGAAGCTTTCTTT. This translates into CASSSRSGDRMNTEAFF.

The chain employs TRBV5-1 and TRBJ2-2, with 12 bases identical to TRBD1. CDR3 size: 16 residues. Unmatched junction bases numbered 9, after V lost 7 bases and J lost 5 bases. Germline CDR1 is SGHRS and CDR2 is YFSETQ. In DNA, the CDR3 is TGCGCCAGCCAGGCATGGGACAGGGGGCCGACCGGGGAGCTGTTTTTT. Encoded protein: CASQAWDRGPTGELFF.

V is TRBV28 and J is TRBJ1-2, with a weak D call TRBD1 (6 bases). This CDR3 has 14 amino acids. CDR1 is MDHEN, CDR2 SYDVKM, per germline. V was cut by 1 base and J by 4 bases, with 10 bases left in between. The DNA of the CDR3 is TGTGCCAGCAGTTTATCGGACAGTGTCTATGGCTACACCTTC. Translating gives CASSLSDSVYGYTF.

This chain links TRBV11-2 with TRBJ2-3; weak D call: TRBD2 (5 bases). The CDR3 has 16 residues. Germline V gene sequence: CDR1 SGHAT, CDR2 FQNNGV. The germline V and J ends were trimmed by 5 bases and 4 bases, with 19 bases remaining between them. As DNA, the CDR3 is TGTGCCAGCAGCCTAACTAGGTACGCTAGGTCAGATACGCAGTATTTT. The encoded protein is CASSLTRYARSDTQYF.

The chain uses TRBV5-1 and TRBJ1-1; 10 bases agree with TRBD1. V was pared by 3 bases and J by 1 base, with 15 bases of the junction left unmatched. Germline CDR1 is SGHRS and CDR2 is YFSETQ. This CDR3 region has 19 residues. The CDR3 loop reads CASSWAGTGAFRGNTEAFF. CDR3 sequence (DNA): TGCGCCAGCAGCTGGGCGGGGACAGGGGCCTTTCGTGGGAACACTGAAGCTTTCTTT.

The chain has TRBV5-1 and TRBJ1-2, with 9 bases that match TRBD1. This CDR3 spans 14 amino acids. The germline V gene has CDR1 SGHRS and CDR2 YFSETQ. Trimming cost V 4 bases and J 2 bases; bases outside gene matches: 3. CDR3 in amino acids: CASSNGQGNYGYTF. The CDR3 nucleotides read TGCGCCAGCAGCAACGGACAGGGGAACTATGGCTACACCTTC.

This rearrangement joins TRBV10-1 to TRBJ2-7; 9 bases line up with TRBD1. Germline CDR1 reads WNHNN; CDR2 reads SYGVQD (reference sequence). The V gene end was trimmed by 4 bases and the J gene end by 7 bases; junction bases not matched to a gene: 5. CDR3 size: 13 residues. This CDR3 is CASSAGTGLEQYF. In DNA, the CDR3 is TGCGCCAGCAGTGCCGGGACAGGGCTAGAGCAGTACTTC.

This clone has only a few counts. This chain links TRBV28 with TRBJ2-1; 8 bases line up with TRBD2. Losses at the gene ends were 5 bases for V and 5 bases for J; bases not matched to a gene: 8. The CDR3 length is 15 residues. Germline CDR1 MDHEN, CDR2 SYDVKM. The DNA of the CDR3 is TGTGCCAGCAGTCTAAGCGGGGGCCTAGACAATGAGCAGTTCTTC. The encoded protein is CASSLSGGLDNEQFF.

The V and J genes are TRBV4-1 and TRBJ1-6; the D gene is possibly TRBD1 (5 bases). Trimming pared 3 bases from V and 13 bases from J, leaving 22 bases between. Per the germline V gene, CDR1 is MGHRA and CDR2 is YSYEKL. The CDR3 covers 16 residues. The CDR3: CASSQGDSGILTPLHF. The CDR3 DNA is TGCGCCAGCAGCCAGGGTGACAGTGGGATCTTGACCCCCCTCCACTTT.

The rearrangement links TRBV28 to TRBJ2-6; 7 bases fit TRBD1. This CDR3 comprises 17 residues. Germline V lookup: CDR1 MDHEN, CDR2 SYDVKM. Losses at the gene ends were 5 bases for V and 3 bases for J; bases not matched to a gene: 10. The CDR3 protein is CASSPMYRGGGANVLTF. The CDR3 DNA follows: TGTGCCAGCAGTCCCATGTACAGGGGCGGTGGGGCCAACGTCCTGACTTTC.

This rearrangement joins TRBV4-2 to TRBJ1-2; D gene uncertain. Trimming stripped 2 bases from V and 4 bases from J, with 17 bases between. The germline CDR1 and CDR2 sequences are LGHNA and YNFKEQ. The CDR3 length is 16 residues. The CDR3 here is CASSQILPSEGYGYTF. Here the CDR3 DNA reads TGTGCCAGCAGCCAAATTCTCCCCAGTGAGGGCTATGGCTACACCTTC.

The gene calls are TRBV28 and TRBJ1-2; D gene unclear. The CDR3 covers 11 residues. V lost 10 bases and J 4 bases, leaving 10 bases between the germline ends. Germline V gene lookup returns CDR1 MDHEN and CDR2 SYDVKM. The CDR3 sequence is CATQSGYGYTF. In DNA, the CDR3 is TGTGCCACCCAGTCAGGCTATGGCTACACCTTC.

This sequence joins TRBV5-5 and TRBJ1-1; D gene unclear. In germline, CDR1 is SGHKS, CDR2 YYEKEE (reference sequence). This CDR3 is built from 14 residues. V shed 2 bases and J shed 1 base, with 9 bases lying between them. The CDR3 DNA is TGTGCCAGCAGCTTTACTGTGTCGAACACTGAAGCTTTCTTT. Translating it yields CASSFTVSNTEAFF.

The table lists this clone with a few counts. The chain couples TRBV30 to TRBJ1-3; D is uncertain. V was pared by 6 bases and J by 0 bases, with 6 bases between. CDR1 GTSNPN and CDR2 SVGIG come from the germline V gene (reference sequence). The CDR3 totals 12 residues. CDR3 DNA: TGTGCCTGCCCGGGCTCTGGAAACACCATATATTTT. Amino acid sequence: CACPGSGNTIYF.

CDR3 in amino acids: CASSLGRGPSGVSTQYF. In DNA form, the CDR3 reads TGTGCCAGCAGCTTAGGCCGGGGGCCTAGCGGGGTCTCTACCCAGTACTTC. This chain connects TRBV13 to TRBJ2-5, with 9 bases aligning to TRBD2. J gave up 8 bases and V 0 bases, and 13 bases lay outside the gene matches. Per germline, CDR1 PRHDT and CDR2 FYEKMQ (reference sequence). This CDR3 region has 17 residues.

Here the CDR3 reads CASSVGTGNTGELFF. The CDR3 DNA is TGTGCCAGCAGCGTAGGAACGGGGAACACCGGGGAGCTGTTTTTT. The chain couples TRBV9 to TRBJ2-2; D not resolved. The V end was cut by 0 bases, the J end by 1 base, with 7 bases between. The CDR3 extends over 15 amino acids. Looked up from germline, CDR1 is SGDLS and CDR2 is YYNGEE.

V usage is TRBV3-1 (or the pseudogene TRBV3-2) and J usage is TRBJ2-5; TRBD2 matches at 15 bases. The CDR3 contains 18 residues. V was pared by 0 bases and J by 6 bases, with 8 bases of the junction left unmatched. CDR1 is LGHDT and CDR2 is YNNKEL in the germline V gene (reference sequence). The CDR3 coding sequence is TGTGCCAGCAGCCAAGATCCCGGACTAGCGGGGGGGGGACAGACCCAGTACTTC. Translating it yields CASSQDPGLAGGGQTQYF.

The V gene is TRBV2, the J gene TRBJ1-1; TRBD1 matches 7 bases. The V gene end was trimmed by 4 bases and the J gene end by 12 bases; junction bases not matched to a gene: 8. The CDR3 consists of 12 residues. Per the germline V gene, CDR1 is SNHLY and CDR2 is FYNNEI. CDR3 sequence: CASSADRASSFF. The CDR3 nucleotides are TGTGCCAGCAGTGCCGACAGGGCGTCTTCTTTCTTT.

The genes are TRBV11-2 and TRBJ1-5, with a weak D call TRBD1 (6 bases). V was shortened by 1 base and J by 6 bases, with 13 bases between the two germline ends. The CDR3 contains 15 residues. CDR1 is SGHAT, CDR2 FQNNGV, per germline. The CDR3 sequence: CASSLAAGDSQPQHF. DNA for the CDR3: TGTGCCAGCAGCTTAGCCGCAGGGGATAGTCAGCCCCAGCATTTT. Based on the CDR3 plus reference TRBV11-2 and TRBJ1-5, the full variable domain is EAGVAQSPRYKIIEKRQSVAFWCNPISGHATLYWYQQILGQGPKLLIQFQNNGVVDDSQLPKDRFSAERLKGVDSTLKIQPAKLEDSAVYLCASSLAAGDSQPQHFGDGTRLSIL.

The V call is TRBV7-9, the J call TRBJ1-2; a weak D match, TRBD1 (6 bases). Germline assignment: CDR1 SEHNR and CDR2 FQNEAQ (reference sequence). V lost 1 base, J lost 7 bases, and 13 bases lay in between. The CDR3 consists of 14 residues. CDR3 region: CASSLETGNGGYTF. The CDR3 nucleotides read TGTGCCAGCAGCTTAGAAACAGGGAACGGTGGCTACACCTTC.

The V and J genes are TRBV18 and TRBJ2-7; a possible D gene is TRBD2 (5 bases). V dropped 0 bases and J dropped 3 bases, with 15 bases sitting between them. The CDR3 runs to 16 residues. The germline V gene encodes CDR1 KGHSH and CDR2 LQKENI. The CDR3 loop reads CASSPPSGVPNYEQYF. The CDR3 nucleotides are TGTGCCAGCTCACCACCGTCCGGGGTTCCCAACTACGAGCAGTACTTC.

The chain joins TRBV4-1 to TRBJ1-4; maybe TRBD1 (5 bases). This CDR3 is 17 amino acids long. The ends were cut back, 4 bases at V and 3 bases at J, with 18 bases in the middle. Germline-derived CDR1 and CDR2 are MGHRA and YSYEKL. In DNA, the CDR3 is TGCGCCAGCAGCCCCTCGGCGGGGCAGGGCCCTAATGAAAAACTGTTTTTT. Translating gives CASSPSAGQGPNEKLFF.

The chain recombines TRBV3-1 (or the pseudogene TRBV3-2) with TRBJ2-1; D ambiguous. The CDR3 length is 15 residues. Between the trimmed V and J ends, which lost 3 bases and 0 bases, there was a span of 9 bases. Germline V gene data show CDR1 as LGHDT and CDR2 as YNNKEL (reference sequence). CDR3: CASSHSTPSYNEQFF. CDR3 DNA: TGTGCCAGCAGCCATTCTACCCCCTCCTACAATGAGCAGTTCTTC.

This sequence joins TRBV19 and TRBJ2-3; the match to TRBD2 covers 12 bases. Germline values: CDR1 LNHDA, CDR2 SQIVND (reference sequence). V dropped 4 bases and J dropped 5; count of bases not matched to a gene: 10. This CDR3 is built from 17 residues. The CDR3 is CASSSTLAGGPVDTQYF. The CDR3 nucleotides are TGTGCCAGTAGTAGCACGCTAGCGGGGGGGCCCGTAGATACGCAGTATTTT.

This clone was detected a few times. J is TRBJ2-7 and V is TRBV6-6, with 7 bases lining up with TRBD1. Germline V gene lookup returns CDR1 MNHNY and CDR2 SVGAGI (reference sequence). V lost 6 bases and J lost 5; bases outside the gene matches: 7. CDR3 size: 13 residues. CDR3 residues: CASSPVTGDEQYF. In nucleotides, the CDR3 is TGTGCCAGCAGCCCTGTAACAGGGGACGAGCAGTACTTC.